This T cell receptor (beta chain) was profiled in a study of T cell clones after liver transplantation. About the study: Three of the eight recipients were HCV-positive; the rest had non-autoimmune, non-viral transplant indications.

The count of this clone is one. Repertoires were generated with immunoSEQ multiplex PCR, while TCRdb's copy carries only in-frame clones and drops some. The data contain under 90,000 clones, approximately 80% of them seen just once; the ten biggest clones take up about 0.64%. The germline V and J ends were trimmed by 4 bases and 3 bases, with 16 bases remaining between them. The CDR3 spans 15 residues. CDR1 and CDR2 from the germline V gene are SGHAT and FQNNGV. This clonotype originated in a human donor who received a liver transplant. The chain combines TRBV11-2 with TRBJ2-7; no clear D gene. This specimen was CD4+ T cells from blood, taken before liver transplant. This CDR3 is CASSSLRRTNYEQYF. CDR3 DNA: TGTGCCAGCAGCTCCTTGCGTAGGACCAACTACGAGCAGTACTTC.